This T cell receptor (beta chain) was sequenced in a study of T cell responses to AZD1222 COVID-19 vaccine. Study-wide findings and caveats: The reported proportion of spike-specific TCRs targeting unmutated variant regions was nearly half.

In the case of this clone: The antigen is unknown.

Produced via immunoSEQ multiplex PCR; TCRdb's table is partial and in-frame only. The sample records nearly 110,000 clones, 87% being singletons. The receptor comes from an adult who received the AZD1222 COVID-19 vaccine. The specimen comprised peripheral blood, sampled 28 days after the second AZD1222 dose.

CDR3 in DNA: TGTGCCAGCAGAATAAATGGGGCGGATAACTATGGCTACACCTTC. Its protein is CASRINGADNYGYTF. This sequence joins TRBV6-5 and TRBJ1-2, with D perhaps TRBD1 (5 bases). Germline V gives CDR1 MNHEY, CDR2 SVGAGI. V was trimmed by 6 bases and J by 1 base, leaving 15 bases between them. The CDR3 is 15 residues long.